This T cell receptor (beta chain) emerged from a study of cytomegalovirus exposure and HLA in healthy donors. Study-wide results and limits: The study dropped some indistinguishable V segments, TRBV6-2 and TRBV6-3 among them.

A word on this clone: The antigen is undetermined.

This CDR3 comprises 14 residues. CDR1 and CDR2 (germline): SGHRS, YFSETQ. V lost 4 bases to trimming and J lost 2 bases, with 13 bases between them. Primers for the PCR totalled 60 Vbeta and 13 Jbeta. Data came from immunoSEQ multiplex PCR; TCRdb stores just in-frame clones and leaves some out. Of 100,000 or so clones in the sample, approximately 68% were seen once. The chain has TRBV5-1 and TRBJ2-7, with D maybe TRBD1 (6 bases). The source of this sequence is a woman younger than 35 in good health and CMV-seropositive. Sequenced: PBMCs. The CDR3 here is CASSQMTGAYEQYF. The CDR3 coding sequence is TGCGCCAGCAGCCAGATGACAGGAGCCTACGAGCAGTACTTC.